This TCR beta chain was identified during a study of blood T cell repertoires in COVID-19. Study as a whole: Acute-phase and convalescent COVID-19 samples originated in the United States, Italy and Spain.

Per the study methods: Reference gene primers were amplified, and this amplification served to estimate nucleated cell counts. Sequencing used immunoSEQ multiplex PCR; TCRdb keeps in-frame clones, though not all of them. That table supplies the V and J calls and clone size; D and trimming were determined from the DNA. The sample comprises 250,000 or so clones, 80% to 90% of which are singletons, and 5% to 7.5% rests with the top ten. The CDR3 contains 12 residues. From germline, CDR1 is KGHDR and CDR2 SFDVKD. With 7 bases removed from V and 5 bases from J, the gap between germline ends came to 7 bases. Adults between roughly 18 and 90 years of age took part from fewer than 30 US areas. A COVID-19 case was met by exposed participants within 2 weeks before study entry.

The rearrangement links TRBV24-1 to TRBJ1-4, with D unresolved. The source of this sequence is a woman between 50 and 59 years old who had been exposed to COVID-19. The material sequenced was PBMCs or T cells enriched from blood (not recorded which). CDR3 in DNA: TGTGCCACCAGACAGACCAATGAAAAACTGTTTTTT. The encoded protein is CATRQTNEKLFF.